The 30 T cell receptor beta chains given below trace back to one sample, sequenced in a study of T cells in Graves' hyperthyroidism and ophthalmopathy. RNA transcripts provided the source from which TCR beta CDR3 regions were amplified. A first-round RT-PCR of the TCR CDR3 used the HTBI primer set. TCRdb reprocessed the multiplex PCR reads with MiXCR, giving one entry per CDR3 protein. The data show hundreds of thousands of distinct CDR3 sequences, with roughly 15% seen just once and about 15% held by the top ten. Sample: blood. The receptors originated from a woman between 40 and 50 years old with Graves' hyperthyroidism.

This clonotype was recorded a few times. V usage is TRBV19 and J usage is TRBJ2-3, with D tentatively TRBD1 (6 bases). The CDR3 is 17 residues long. The V gene's germline CDR1 is LNHDA and CDR2 SQIVND (reference sequence). Between the trimmed V and J ends, which lost 3 bases and 5 bases, there was a span of 21 bases. The CDR3 nucleotides are TGTGCCAGTAGTATCCCTCGCTTCCAGGGGCGCGTAGATACGCAGTATTTT. Translating it yields CASSIPRFQGRVDTQYF. Full variable domain (rest looked up from reference TRBV19 and TRBJ2-3): DGGITQSPKYLFRKEGQNVTLSCEQNLNHDAMYWYRQDPGQGLRLIYYSQIVNDFQKGDIAEGYSVSREKKESFPLTVTSAQKNPTAFYLCASSIPRFQGRVDTQYFGPGTRLTVL.

Many counts were recorded for this clonotype. As DNA, the CDR3 is TGTGCCAGCAGTTTAATGGGGACAGGGGGCACTGAAGCTTTCTTT. It translates to CASSLMGTGGTEAFF. The rearrangement joins TRBV12-3 or TRBV12-4 to TRBJ1-1, with 11 bases matching TRBD1. J was trimmed by 4 bases and V by 2 bases; bases with no gene match: 3. The CDR3 totals 15 residues.

This rearrangement joins TRBV20-1 to TRBJ2-2; 8 bases map to TRBD2. J lost 1 base, V lost 4 bases, and 2 bases had no gene match. CDR3 length equals 14 residues. Germline values: CDR1 DFQATT, CDR2 SNEGSKA (reference sequence). The CDR3, as DNA: TGCAGTGCTATCAGCGGGAGGAACACCGGGGAGCTGTTTTTT. Encoded protein: CSAISGRNTGELFF.

The rearrangement links TRBV20-1 to TRBJ2-7; 12 bases match TRBD2. CDR1 is DFQATT, CDR2 SNEGSKA, per germline (reference sequence). Losses at the gene ends were 2 bases for V and 2 bases for J; bases not matched to a gene: 1. The CDR3 is 14 residues long. CDR3 coding DNA: TGCAGTGCTAGAACTAGCGGGAGGACCTACGAGCAGTACTTC. Its translation is CSARTSGRTYEQYF.

This clonotype came up a few times. This sequence joins TRBV27 and TRBJ1-2; the D gene is possibly TRBD1 (5 bases). Trimming removed 2 bases from V and 4 bases from J, with 11 bases in between. The CDR3 is 14 residues long. The germline V gene has CDR1 MNHEY and CDR2 SMNVEV (reference sequence). The CDR3 here is CASSLKGVGYGYTF. The DNA for the CDR3 is TGTGCCAGCAGTTTAAAAGGGGTGGGCTATGGCTACACCTTC.

This clonotype showed up just a few times. The chain links TRBV20-1 to TRBJ1-3, with no clear D. Trimming cost V 0 bases and J 0 bases, with 12 bases left between them. Looked up from germline, CDR1 is DFQATT and CDR2 is SNEGSKA (reference sequence). This CDR3 comprises 16 residues. CDR3 region: CSARDVEAPSGNTIYF. CDR3 in DNA: TGCAGTGCTAGAGATGTGGAGGCCCCCTCTGGAAACACCATATATTTT.

V is TRBV15 and J is TRBJ2-1; 12 nucleotides agree with TRBD1. This CDR3 is 15 amino acids long. V lost 4 bases to trimming and J lost 5 bases; unmatched junction nucleotides: 3. The V gene's germline CDR1 is LNHNV and CDR2 YYDKDF (reference sequence). CDR3 sequence: CATSMGQGAHNEQFF. CDR3 bases: TGTGCCACCAGCATGGGACAGGGGGCCCACAATGAGCAGTTCTTC.

The V call is TRBV20-1, the J call TRBJ2-2; D is perhaps TRBD2 (6 bases). This CDR3 is built from 14 residues. Deletions cut 1 base from V and 4 bases from J, with 10 bases between. The germline V gene encodes CDR1 DFQATT and CDR2 SNEGSKA (reference sequence). CDR3 loop: CSARGQGGTGELFF. CDR3 bases: TGCAGTGCTAGAGGCCAGGGAGGCACCGGGGAGCTGTTTTTT.

Only a few counts were recorded for this clonotype. This chain links TRBV28 with TRBJ1-1, with a tentative D call TRBD1 (5 bases). V dropped 6 bases and J dropped 7 bases, with 21 bases sitting between them. The V gene's germline CDR1 is MDHEN and CDR2 SYDVKM. There are 15 residues in the CDR3. The CDR3 sequence is CASSNILSGSIEAFF. In DNA form, the CDR3 reads TGTGCCAGCAGCAATATCCTCTCAGGGTCGATTGAAGCTTTCTTT.

This chain connects TRBV6-1 to TRBJ2-3, with TRBD2 matching 10 bases. The CDR3 runs 18 residues. The trim removed 5 bases at V and 8 bases at J, leaving 19 bases unmatched. Per the germline V gene, CDR1 is MNHNS and CDR2 is SASEGT. The CDR3 DNA sequence: TGTGCCAGCAGTCCTAGCGGGAGAGGGGGAATGGCCACGGGTACGCAGTATTTT. It translates to CASSPSGRGGMATGTQYF.

Many counts were recorded for this clonotype. The chain has TRBV5-1 and TRBJ2-4; D gene uncertain. Trimming pared 4 bases from V and 1 base from J, leaving 21 bases between. Germline V lookup: CDR1 SGHRS, CDR2 YFSETQ. CDR3 length: 18 residues. CDR3 coding DNA: TGCGCCAGCAGCCGCGGTGAACAAAGTGTTACGGCCAAAAACATTCAGTACTTC. Translating gives CASSRGEQSVTAKNIQYF.

This clonotype turned up a few times. The chain couples TRBV30 to TRBJ2-1, with 8 positions matching TRBD1. The J call may be faulty, since TRBJ2-7 better matches the DNA end. The germline CDR1 and CDR2 sequences are GTSNPN and SVGIG (reference sequence). This CDR3 spans 13 amino acids. CDR3 DNA: TGTGCCTGGAATATGGACAGGGTGAATGAGCAGTACTTC. The encoded protein is CAWNMDRVNEQYF.

The CDR3 DNA follows: TGTGCCAGCAGCGTAGAAAGTTGGCTAGCGGTCCCGGATACGCAGTATTTT. As protein: CASSVESWLAVPDTQYF. The genes are TRBV9 and TRBJ2-3; 7 bases line up with TRBD2. CDR1 and CDR2 from the germline V gene are SGDLS and YYNGEE. CDR3 length equals 17 residues. V lost 0 bases to trimming and J lost 6 bases; unmatched junction nucleotides: 13.

Worth noting for this clonotype: A much larger clonotype is one base distant, so this may be a read error. As the CDR3 is not closed by the conserved phenylalanine or tryptophan, this likely results from a read error. The chain has TRBV2 and TRBJ2-7; D is perhaps TRBD2 (6 bases). CDR1 and CDR2 from the germline V gene are SNHLY and FYNNEI. V shed 5 bases and J shed 6 bases, with 14 bases lying between them. This CDR3 is built from 13 residues. CDR3 DNA sequence: TGTGCCAGCAGTCCCCATGCACTAGCCGAGCAGTACCTC. Amino acids: CASSPHALAEQYL.

This clonotype was recorded a few times. The CDR3 nucleotides are TGTGCCTGGAGTGAGGGACTAGCGGGAGTCTACGAGCAGTACTTC. It codes for CAWSEGLAGVYEQYF. V is TRBV30 and J is TRBJ2-7; 14 nucleotides line up with TRBD2. Germline V gene lookup returns CDR1 GTSNPN and CDR2 SVGIG (reference sequence). This CDR3 is 15 amino acids long. Unmatched junction bases numbered 2, after V lost 1 base and J lost 3 bases. Combining the CDR3 with reference TRBV30 and TRBJ2-7 gives the whole variable domain SQTIHQWPATLVQPVGSPLSLECTVEGTSNPNLYWYRQAAGRGLQLLFYSVGIGQISSEVPQNLSASRPQDRQFILSSKKLLLSDSGFYLCAWSEGLAGVYEQYFGPGTRLTVT.

This rearrangement joins TRBV7-9 to TRBJ2-2; 7 nucleotides agree with TRBD2. J was trimmed by 4 bases and V by 0 bases; bases with no gene match: 17. Germline V gives CDR1 SEHNR, CDR2 FQNEAQ (reference sequence). The CDR3 contains 20 residues. The chain's CDR3 is CASSLAKGLTLTRGTGELFF. The CDR3 nucleotides read TGTGCCAGCAGCTTAGCGAAGGGACTAACGTTGACGCGGGGCACCGGGGAGCTGTTTTTT.

In this sample, this clonotype turned up many times. V usage is TRBV28 and J usage is TRBJ1-2; 8 nucleotides align to TRBD1. The CDR3 extends over 13 amino acids. CDR1 and CDR2 (germline): MDHEN, SYDVKM. The V and J ends lost 7 bases and 4 bases, in that order; junction bases with no gene match: 5. Here the CDR3 DNA reads TGTGCCAGCAAATCGACAGGGGTCTATGGCTACACCTTC. This codes for CASKSTGVYGYTF.

This clonotype was detected ten times or more. The chain recombines TRBV28 with TRBJ2-5, with 7 positions matching TRBD1. V lost 5 bases to trimming and J lost 0 bases; unmatched junction nucleotides: 6. CDR3 size: 15 residues. Germline lookup yields CDR1 MDHEN and CDR2 SYDVKM. CDR3 loop: CASSRAGTDQETQYF. CDR3 nucleotide sequence: TGTGCCAGCAGTAGAGCCGGGACAGACCAAGAGACCCAGTACTTC.

This clonotype appeared many times. The chain links TRBV24-1 to TRBJ1-5; D is unresolved. V lost 12 bases, J lost 2 bases, and 16 bases lay in between. This CDR3 comprises 14 residues. Germline V CDR1 and CDR2: KGHDR, SFDVKD. DNA of the CDR3: TGTGCCTCCTCTAGCGGGGTAGGCAATCAGCCCCAGCATTTT. This codes for CASSSGVGNQPQHF.

The sample holds many counts of this clonotype. The chain couples TRBV28 to TRBJ2-1, with D uncertain. The CDR3 loop spans 13 amino acids. Germline CDR1 and CDR2: MDHEN and SYDVKM. Trimming removed 3 bases from V and 5 bases from J, with 8 bases in between. CDR3 loop: CASSFGVNNEQFF. CDR3 sequence (DNA): TGTGCCAGCAGTTTCGGTGTTAACAATGAGCAGTTCTTC.

With respect to this clonotype: A much larger clone is a single base away; this may be a read error. V usage is TRBV28 and J usage is TRBJ2-5, with 7 bases that match TRBD2. Per the germline V gene, CDR1 is MDHEN and CDR2 is SYDVKM. This CDR3 region has 15 residues. V gave up 3 bases and J gave up 6 bases; unmatched junction bases: 10. Here the CDR3 reads CASSLWGAGVKTQYF. For the CDR3, the DNA is TGTGCCAGCAGTTTGTGGGGCGCGGGGGTAAAGACCCAGTACTTC.

This clonotype was picked up many times. V and J are TRBV6-2 or TRBV6-3 and TRBJ2-7, with D perhaps matching TRBD2 (6 bases). The CDR3 extends over 15 amino acids. Germline V gene sequence: CDR1 MNHEY, CDR2 SVGEGT. V lost 0 bases, J lost 1 base, and 10 bases lay in between. The CDR3 loop is CASSYSPGESYEQYF. The CDR3 bases are TGTGCCAGCAGTTACTCGCCGGGAGAGTCCTACGAGCAGTACTTC.

This clonotype was found many times. V is TRBV5-5 and J is TRBJ2-2, with D perhaps TRBD2 (5 bases). The CDR3 has 16 amino acids. The germline V gene has CDR1 SGHKS and CDR2 YYEKEE (reference sequence). Trimming pared 0 bases from V and 0 bases from J, leaving 9 bases between. This CDR3 is CASSLAEGANTGELFF. As DNA, the CDR3 is TGTGCCAGCAGCTTGGCAGAGGGAGCGAACACCGGGGAGCTGTTTTTT.

The chain links TRBV5-5 to TRBJ2-3; TRBD2 aligns across 10 bases. The CDR3 totals 16 residues. CDR1 is SGHKS and CDR2 is YYEKEE in the germline V gene (reference sequence). V gave up 0 bases and J gave up 6 bases; unmatched junction bases: 7. This chain's CDR3 is CASSLGLAGEVDTQYF. CDR3 sequence (DNA): TGTGCCAGCAGCTTGGGACTAGCGGGTGAGGTCGATACGCAGTATTTT.

This clonotype has at least ten counts. The chain combines TRBV2 with TRBJ2-3; 7 bases line up with TRBD2. The CDR3 covers 14 residues. CDR1 is SNHLY, CDR2 FYNNEI, per germline. Unmatched junction bases numbered 8, after V lost 7 bases and J lost 4 bases. CDR3 region: CASMTGGGPDTQYF. Here the CDR3 DNA reads TGTGCCAGCATGACGGGAGGAGGGCCAGATACGCAGTATTTT.

There are many counts of this clonotype. The chain uses TRBV28 and TRBJ2-7, with D possibly matching TRBD2 (6 bases). CDR1 MDHEN and CDR2 SYDVKM come from the germline V gene. The CDR3 is 16 residues long. The germline V and J ends were trimmed by 5 bases and 4 bases, with 21 bases remaining between them. CDR3 sequence: CASSRNGLVGGYEQYF. The CDR3 DNA sequence: TGTGCCAGCAGTCGGAACGGACTTGTGGGAGGATACGAGCAGTACTTC.

This clonotype was observed at least ten times. The chain joins TRBV28 to TRBJ2-7, with 7 bases fitting TRBD2. Germline CDR1 and CDR2: MDHEN and SYDVKM. This CDR3 region has 17 residues. Losses at the gene ends were 2 bases for V and 7 bases for J; bases not matched to a gene: 17. In DNA, the CDR3 is TGTGCCAGCAGTTTAGAGCGCCTAGCGGACCCGAGGGATGAGCAGTACTTC. Translation gives CASSLERLADPRDEQYF.

This clonotype was found many times. This chain links TRBV7-2 with TRBJ1-1, with D perhaps matching TRBD1 (5 bases). CDR3 length: 15 residues. V was trimmed by 2 bases and J by 4 bases, leaving 14 bases between them. CDR1 is SGHTA and CDR2 is FQGNSA in the germline V gene. CDR3 nucleotide sequence: TGTGCCAGCAGCTTATTTATGACAGTTTCCACTGAAGCTTTCTTT. It encodes CASSLFMTVSTEAFF.

As regards this clonotype: This could be a read error, since a much larger clone is one nucleotide away. No conserved phenylalanine or tryptophan ends this CDR3, so it is likely a read error. This rearrangement joins TRBV2 to TRBJ2-7; the D call may be TRBD1 or TRBD2 (5 bases each). The germline V and J ends were trimmed by 8 bases and 0 bases, with 23 bases remaining between them. The CDR3 covers 17 residues. Looked up from germline, CDR1 is SNHLY and CDR2 is FYNNEI. The CDR3 sequence: CASLFGTPLPSSYEQYL. The CDR3 DNA follows: TGTGCCAGCCTATTCGGGACGCCCTTGCCCAGCTCCTACGAGCAGTACTTA.

The sample holds many counts of this clonotype. The genes are TRBV29-1 and TRBJ2-7, with D tentatively TRBD1 (5 bases). V lost 4 bases, J lost 2 bases, and 9 bases lay in between. Per germline, CDR1 SQVTM and CDR2 ANQGSEA. The CDR3 extends over 12 amino acids. CDR3: CSVAGQAYEQYF. The CDR3 region has the DNA TGCAGCGTTGCCGGACAAGCCTACGAGCAGTACTTC.